This T cell receptor beta chain appears in the sequencing data of a study of blood T cell repertoires in COVID-19. Turning to the study itself: Samples representing acute and convalescent COVID-19 were sourced from the United States, Italy and Spain. From T cells, B-cell-depleted T cells, or PBMCs came the material, which was cDNA or gDNA.

The data were produced by immunoSEQ multiplex PCR, yet TCRdb's version contains in-frame clones alone and is incomplete. The sample lists under 200,000 clones, more than 70% occurring once. Germline lookup yields CDR1 LGHDT and CDR2 YNNKEL (reference sequence). This CDR3 is built from 15 residues. Trimming removed 3 bases from V and 5 bases from J; junction bases left unmatched: 5. Allocation to cohorts depended on clinical history reported by the participants. Cohort 3 donors were reported recovered after two negative PCRs, clearance, or symptom resolution. The sequenced sample consisted of PBMCs or T cells enriched from blood (not recorded which). This clonotype was obtained from a man in his sixties who had recovered from COVID-19. The rearrangement links TRBV3-1 (or the pseudogene TRBV3-2) to TRBJ2-3, with 10 bases identical to TRBD2. In nucleotides, the CDR3 is TGTGCCAGCAGCCAGGCATTAGCGGGAGGAGATACGCAGTATTTT. Translation gives CASSQALAGGDTQYF.